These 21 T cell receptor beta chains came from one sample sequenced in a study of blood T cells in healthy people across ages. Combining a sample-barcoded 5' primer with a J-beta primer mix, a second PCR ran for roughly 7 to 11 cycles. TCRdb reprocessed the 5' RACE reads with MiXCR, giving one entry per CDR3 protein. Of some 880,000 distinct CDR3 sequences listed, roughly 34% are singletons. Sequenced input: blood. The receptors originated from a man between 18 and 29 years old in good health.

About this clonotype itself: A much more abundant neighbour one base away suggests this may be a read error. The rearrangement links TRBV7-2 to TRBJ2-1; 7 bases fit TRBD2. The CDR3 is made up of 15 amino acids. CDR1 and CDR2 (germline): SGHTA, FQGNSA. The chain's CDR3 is CANSGNRGVYNEQFF. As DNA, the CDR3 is TGTGCCAACAGCGGTAATCGGGGGGTCTACAATGAGCAGTTCTTC.

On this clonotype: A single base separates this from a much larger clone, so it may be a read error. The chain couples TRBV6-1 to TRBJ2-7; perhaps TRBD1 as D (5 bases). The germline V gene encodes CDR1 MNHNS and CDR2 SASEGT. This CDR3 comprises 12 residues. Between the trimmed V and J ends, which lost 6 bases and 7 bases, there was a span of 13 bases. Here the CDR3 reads CASSEDIYEQYF. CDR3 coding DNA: TGTGCCAGCAGCGAGGACATATATGAGCAGTACTTC.

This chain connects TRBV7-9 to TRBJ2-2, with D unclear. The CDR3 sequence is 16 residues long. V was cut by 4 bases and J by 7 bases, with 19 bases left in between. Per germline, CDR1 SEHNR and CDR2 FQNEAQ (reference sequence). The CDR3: CASSWPTDAQSGELFF. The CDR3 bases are TGTGCCAGCAGCTGGCCCACAGATGCTCAGAGCGGGGAGCTGTTTTTT.

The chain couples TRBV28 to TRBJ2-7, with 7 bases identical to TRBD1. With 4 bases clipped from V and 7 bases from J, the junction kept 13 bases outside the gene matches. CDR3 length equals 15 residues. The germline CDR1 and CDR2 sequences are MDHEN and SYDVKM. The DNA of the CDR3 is TGTGCCAGCAGTTCCCCCGGGACAGCAAGCAATGAGCAGTACTTC. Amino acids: CASSSPGTASNEQYF.

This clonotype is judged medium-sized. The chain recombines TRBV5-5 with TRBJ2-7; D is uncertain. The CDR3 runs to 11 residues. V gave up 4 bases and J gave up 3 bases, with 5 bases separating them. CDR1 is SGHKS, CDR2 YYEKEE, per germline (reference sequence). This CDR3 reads CASSTDYEQYF. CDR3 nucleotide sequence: TGTGCCAGCAGCACAGACTACGAGCAGTACTTC.

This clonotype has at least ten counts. This CDR3 is CASSQDSGWKRTGSGKLFF. CDR3 sequence (DNA): TGCGCCAGCAGCCAAGATTCGGGGTGGAAGCGGACAGGGTCCGGAAAACTGTTTTTT. The chain has TRBV4-3 and TRBJ1-4; 8 bases fit TRBD1. This CDR3 region has 19 residues. Germline assignment: CDR1 LGHNA and CDR2 YSLEER. V shed 0 bases, J shed 10 bases, and the junction held 19 bases outside the gene matches.

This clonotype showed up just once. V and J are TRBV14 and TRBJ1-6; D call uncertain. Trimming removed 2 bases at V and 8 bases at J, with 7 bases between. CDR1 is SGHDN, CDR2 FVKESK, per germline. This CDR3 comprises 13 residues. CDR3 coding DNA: TGTGCCAGCAGCCAAAATGGGGATTCACCCCTCCACTTT. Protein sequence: CASSQNGDSPLHF.

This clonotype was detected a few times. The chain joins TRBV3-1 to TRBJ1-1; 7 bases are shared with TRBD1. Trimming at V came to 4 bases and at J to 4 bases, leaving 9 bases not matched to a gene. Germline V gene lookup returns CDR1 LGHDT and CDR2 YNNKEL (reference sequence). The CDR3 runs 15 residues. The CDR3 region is CASSPPITGATEAFF. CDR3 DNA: TGTGCCAGCAGCCCGCCAATCACAGGGGCCACTGAAGCTTTCTTT. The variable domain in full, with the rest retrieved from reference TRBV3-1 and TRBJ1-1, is DTAVSQTPKYLVTQMGNDKSIKCEQNLGHDTMYWYKQDSKKFLKIMFSYNNKELIINETVPNRFSPKSPDKAHLNLHINSLELGDSAVYFCASSPPITGATEAFFGQGTRLTVV.

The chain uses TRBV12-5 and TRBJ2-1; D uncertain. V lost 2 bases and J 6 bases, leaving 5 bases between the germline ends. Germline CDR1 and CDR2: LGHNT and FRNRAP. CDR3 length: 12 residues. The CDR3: CASGLTRNEQFF. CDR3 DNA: TGTGCTAGTGGTTTGACCCGCAATGAGCAGTTCTTC.

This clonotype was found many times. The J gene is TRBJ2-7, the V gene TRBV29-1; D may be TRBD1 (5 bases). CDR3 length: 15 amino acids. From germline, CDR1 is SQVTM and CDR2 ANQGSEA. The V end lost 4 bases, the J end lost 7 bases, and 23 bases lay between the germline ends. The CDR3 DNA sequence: TGCAGCGTTGTAGTCTCGGGCAGGGCCCTGGGGGAGCAGTACTTC. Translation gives CSVVVSGRALGEQYF.

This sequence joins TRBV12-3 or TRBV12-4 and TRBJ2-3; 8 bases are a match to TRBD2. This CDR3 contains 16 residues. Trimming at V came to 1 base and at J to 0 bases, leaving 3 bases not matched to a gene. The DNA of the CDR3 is TGTGCCAGCAGTTTAGTGCGGGGGGTAAGCACAGATACGCAGTATTTT. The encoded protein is CASSLVRGVSTDTQYF.

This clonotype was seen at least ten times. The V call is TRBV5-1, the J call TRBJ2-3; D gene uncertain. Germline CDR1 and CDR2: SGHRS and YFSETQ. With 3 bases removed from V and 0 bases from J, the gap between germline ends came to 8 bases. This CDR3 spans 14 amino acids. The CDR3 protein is CASSWSGSTDTQYF. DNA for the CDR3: TGCGCCAGCAGCTGGTCTGGCAGCACAGATACGCAGTATTTT.

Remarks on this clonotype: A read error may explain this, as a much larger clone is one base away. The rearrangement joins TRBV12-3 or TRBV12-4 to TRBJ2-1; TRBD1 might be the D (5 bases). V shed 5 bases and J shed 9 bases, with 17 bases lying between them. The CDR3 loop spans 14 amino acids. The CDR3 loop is CASSVGVGSGEQFF. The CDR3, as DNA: TGTGCCAGCAGTGTAGGGGTAGGGTCCGGTGAGCAGTTCTTC.

The chain's CDR3 is CASSYSLGGYNGYTF. CDR3 DNA: TGTGCCAGCAGTTACTCTTTGGGCGGCTATAATGGCTACACCTTC. The V call is TRBV6-6, the J call TRBJ1-2; D ambiguous. Germline-derived CDR1 and CDR2 are MNHNY and SVGAGI (reference sequence). The V end was cut by 0 bases, the J end by 6 bases, with 14 bases between. The CDR3 contains 15 residues.

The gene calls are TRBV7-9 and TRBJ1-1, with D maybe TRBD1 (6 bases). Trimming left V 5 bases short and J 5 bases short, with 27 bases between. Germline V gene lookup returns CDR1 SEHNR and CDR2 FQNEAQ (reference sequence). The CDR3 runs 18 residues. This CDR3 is CASSTTVGGREVRTEAFF. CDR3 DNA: TGTGCCAGCAGCACAACGGTAGGGGGGAGGGAAGTAAGAACTGAAGCTTTCTTT.

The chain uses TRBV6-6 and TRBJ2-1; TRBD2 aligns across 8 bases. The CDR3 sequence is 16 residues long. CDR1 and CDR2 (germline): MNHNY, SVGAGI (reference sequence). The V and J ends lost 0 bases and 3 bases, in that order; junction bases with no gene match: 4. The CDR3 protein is CASSYSTAGGYNEQFF. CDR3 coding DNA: TGTGCCAGCAGTTACTCGACTGCGGGGGGCTACAATGAGCAGTTCTTC.

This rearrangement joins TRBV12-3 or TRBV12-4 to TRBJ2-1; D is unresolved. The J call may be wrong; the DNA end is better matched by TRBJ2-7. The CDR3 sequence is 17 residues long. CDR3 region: CASSLLYGRSSYNEQYF. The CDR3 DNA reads TGTGCCAGCAGCCTTTTATACGGACGGAGCTCCTACAATGAGCAGTACTTC.

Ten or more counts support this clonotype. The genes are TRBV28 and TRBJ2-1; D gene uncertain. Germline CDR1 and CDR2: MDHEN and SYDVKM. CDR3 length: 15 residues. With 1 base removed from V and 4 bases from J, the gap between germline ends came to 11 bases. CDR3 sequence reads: CASSLFGVYYNEQFF. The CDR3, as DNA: TGTGCCAGCAGTTTATTTGGCGTTTATTACAATGAGCAGTTCTTC.

In DNA, the CDR3 is TGCGCCAGAAGACAGACAGCTAAAGAGACCCAGTACTTC. It is translated as CARRQTAKETQYF. The gene calls are TRBV4-3 and TRBJ2-5, with D perhaps matching TRBD1 (5 bases). CDR1 and CDR2 (germline): LGHNA, YSLEER. The CDR3 totals 13 residues. V lost 9 bases, J lost 3 bases, and 14 bases lay in between.

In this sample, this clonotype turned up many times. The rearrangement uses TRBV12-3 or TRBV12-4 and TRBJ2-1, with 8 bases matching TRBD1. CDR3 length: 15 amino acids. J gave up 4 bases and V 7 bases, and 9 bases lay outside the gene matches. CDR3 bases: TGTGCCAGCACCATTCCGGGACAGGCTTACAATGAGCAGTTCTTC. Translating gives CASTIPGQAYNEQFF.

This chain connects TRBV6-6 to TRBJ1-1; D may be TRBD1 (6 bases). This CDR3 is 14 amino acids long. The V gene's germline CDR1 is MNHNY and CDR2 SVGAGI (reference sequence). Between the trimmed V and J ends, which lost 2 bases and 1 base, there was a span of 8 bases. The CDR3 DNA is TGTGCCAGCAGTTACCCGACAGGGAACACTGAAGCTTTCTTT. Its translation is CASSYPTGNTEAFF.